This TCR beta chain was recorded in a study of CD8+CD57+ T cells in acquired aplastic anemia. Study conclusions and caveats: About 29 sequences, all CD8+ CDR3, were shared between patients and controls.

Previously, flow cytometry had revealed CD8+CD57+ cell expansion in the patients chosen for sequencing. Concerning this clonotype: What it binds is unknown.

Genomic DNA was employed as the template in profiling TCR beta VDJ and CDR3. Via MiXCR, TCRdb re-called the reads, giving one row per CDR3 protein. The repertoire consists of just over 450,000 distinct CDR3 sequences, with around 33% occurring once and the leading ten covering 0.75% to 0.95%. Germline V gives CDR1 SGHVS, CDR2 FNYEAQ. The ends lost 5 bases at V and 1 base at J; junction bases unmatched: 8. This CDR3 spans 16 amino acids. V gene TRBV7-6 combines with J gene TRBJ1-5; 7 positions match TRBD1. This TCR came from a human donor with aplastic anemia. Sequencing was done on a sample of sorted CD4+, CD8+, or CD8+CD57+ T cells (not recorded which) from PBMCs. This chain's CDR3 is CASSQGGGWSNQPQHF. CDR3 in DNA: TGTGCCAGCAGCCAGGGGGGGGGATGGAGCAATCAGCCCCAGCATTTT.